This T cell receptor (beta chain) was retrieved from a study of T-cell reconstitution after alpha-beta-depleted transplantation in children. Study results and caveats: About two months after transplant, alpha-beta T cells reportedly came from several hundred expanded graft clones.

Unique molecular identifiers were built into the TCRbeta library. TCRdb processed the PCR reads anew with MiXCR; each CDR3 protein has one entry. Of about 830,000 distinct CDR3 sequences listed, 15% to 20% are singletons. With regard to this clonotype: Its antigen is as yet unknown.

Material: PBMCs, mostly from graft donor cells, obtained 360 days after TCRalphabeta/CD19-depleted stem cell transplant. The TCR was taken from a male patient younger than 18 who had a stem cell transplant for acute lymphoblastic leukemia, so the T cells may come from the graft donor.

CDR3 amino acids: CASSYPTIPTRGLGSEGTEAFF. The CDR3, as DNA: TGTGCCAGCAGTTACCCAACCATTCCTACCAGGGGGCTAGGCTCGGAGGGCACTGAAGCTTTCTTT. V is TRBV6-2 or TRBV6-3 and J is TRBJ1-1; 8 positions match TRBD1. The CDR3 is 22 amino acids. J lost 4 bases, V lost 2 bases, and 27 bases had no gene match. The germline V gene has CDR1 MNHEY and CDR2 SVGEGT.